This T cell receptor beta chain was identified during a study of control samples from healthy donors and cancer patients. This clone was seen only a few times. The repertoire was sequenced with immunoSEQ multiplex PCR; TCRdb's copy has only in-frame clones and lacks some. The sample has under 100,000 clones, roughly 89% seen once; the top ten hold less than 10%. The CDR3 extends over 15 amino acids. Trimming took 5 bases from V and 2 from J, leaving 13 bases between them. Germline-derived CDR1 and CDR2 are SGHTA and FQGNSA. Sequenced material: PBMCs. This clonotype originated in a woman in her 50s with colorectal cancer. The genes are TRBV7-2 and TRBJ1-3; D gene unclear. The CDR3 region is CASSPRVTTGNTIYF. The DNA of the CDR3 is TGTGCCAGCAGCCCCCGGGTCACCACTGGAAACACCATATATTTT.